The following is a TCR beta chain sequence with its context. What it binds is not known. The sample is drawn from a study of T cell responses to AZD1222 COVID-19 vaccine. Study-level results: It should be noted that donors were predominantly white British and more often female, and clonal diversity was possibly underestimated. At study baseline, merely a handful of AZD1222 recipients were seropositive. Along spike, vaccine-associated CD4 TCRs were found throughout, with dominance at 160-218 and 743-854. Reports indicate that nearly half of spike-specific TCRs are directed at unmutated variant regions.

This CDR3 is 15 amino acids long. V lost 1 base and J lost 12, with 19 bases in between. CDR1 LNHNV and CDR2 YYDKDF come from the germline V gene (reference sequence). Clones were read by immunoSEQ multiplex PCR, and TCRdb kept only the in-frame ones, dropping some. This sample has 120,000 or so clones; roughly 89% occur once, and the top ten carry around 10%. The sequenced sample was peripheral blood, obtained on day 0 of MenACWY control vaccination. The TCR sequence derives from an adult in good health. This sequence joins TRBV15 and TRBJ2-1; either TRBD1 or TRBD2 may supply D (5 bases each). CDR3 loop: CATSRVSRGSAGQFF. CDR3 nucleotides: TGTGCCACCAGCAGAGTGTCTAGGGGTAGCGCGGGGCAGTTCTTC.